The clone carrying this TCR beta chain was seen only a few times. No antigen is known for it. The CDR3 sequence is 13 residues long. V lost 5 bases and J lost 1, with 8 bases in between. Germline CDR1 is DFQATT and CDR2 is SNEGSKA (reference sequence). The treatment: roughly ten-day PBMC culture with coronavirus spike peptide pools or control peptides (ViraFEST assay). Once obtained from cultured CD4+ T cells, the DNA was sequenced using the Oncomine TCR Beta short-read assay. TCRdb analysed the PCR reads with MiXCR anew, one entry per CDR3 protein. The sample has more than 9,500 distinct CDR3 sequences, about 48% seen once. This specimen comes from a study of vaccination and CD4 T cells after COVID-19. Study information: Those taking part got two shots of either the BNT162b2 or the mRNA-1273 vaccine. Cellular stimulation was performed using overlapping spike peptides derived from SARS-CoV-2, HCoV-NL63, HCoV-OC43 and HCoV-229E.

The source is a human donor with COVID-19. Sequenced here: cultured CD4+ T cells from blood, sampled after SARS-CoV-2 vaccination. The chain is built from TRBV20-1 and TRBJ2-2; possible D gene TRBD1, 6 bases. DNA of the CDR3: TGCAGTGCTTCACAGGGGAACACCGGGGAGCTGTTTTTT. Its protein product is CSASQGNTGELFF.